This TCR beta chain comes out of a study of regulatory T cells in long-lasting Graves disease. Study results and limitations: Relative to newly diagnosed Graves' patients, persistent ones had lower TCR diversity.

This clonotype came up many times. Antigen specificity is unknown. TCR beta libraries were built with iRepertoire HTBI primers and Arm-PCR of CDR3 regions. TCRdb re-called the multiplex PCR reads with MiXCR, one entry per CDR3 protein. The sample contains 380,000 or so distinct CDR3 sequences, around 15% of which appear only once. Indicated time point: newly diagnosed GD, antithyroid drugs for less than 3 months. PBMC-extracted RNA yielded the TCR library. This CDR3 is 13 amino acids long. Trimming pared 7 bases from V and 4 bases from J, leaving 10 bases between. Germline-derived CDR1 and CDR2 are MDHEN and SYDVKM. The same sample was also used in a study of T cells in Graves' hyperthyroidism and ophthalmopathy.

Material: peripheral blood mononuclear cells (PBMCs), obtained at new diagnosis, from a patient treated with antithyroid drugs. The receptor was derived from a woman aged 18 to 35 with Graves disease. V and J are TRBV28 and TRBJ2-2; no reliable D call. The CDR3, as DNA: TGTGCCAGCAAAAGGACCAGCACCGGGGAGCTGTTTTTT. Translated: CASKRTSTGELFF. Supplemented by reference TRBV28 and TRBJ2-2, the full variable domain reads DVKVTQSSRYLVKRTGEKVFLECVQDMDHENMFWYRQDPGLGLRLIYFSYDVKMKEKGDIPEGYSVSREKKERFSLILESASTNQTSMYLCASKRTSTGELFFGEGSRLTVL.